These T cell receptor beta chains were read from a single sample in a study of blood T cell repertoires in COVID-19. The method was immunoSEQ multiplex PCR; TCRdb's version includes in-frame clones alone and lacks a portion of them. The table lists about 18,000 clones, about nine tenths of them singletons. The sample was peripheral blood. The receptor source for this set is a human donor in a cohort sampled during active COVID-19. The donor label of this sample is uncertain. Each CDR3 is given with its conserved first and last residue. Fields, in order: CDR3 protein, CDR3 DNA, D gene, V gene, J gene, clone size. D genes are given only for firm matches. Clone sizes are given selectively: once, few, many, or a class where the clone is expanded.

CDR3aa: CASSLGTSGRGDEQFF; CDR3nt: TGTGCCAGCTCACTAGGGACTAGCGGGAGAGGAGATGAGCAGTTCTTC; d_gene: TRBD2; v_gene: TRBV18; j_gene: TRBJ2-1; abundance: -
CDR3aa: CASSPGLAGSYEQYF; CDR3nt: TGTGCCAGCAGTCCCGGACTAGCGGGCTCCTACGAGCAGTACTTC; d_gene: TRBD2; v_gene: TRBV28; j_gene: TRBJ2-7; abundance: -
CDR3aa: CASSLGTGKAEGYTF; CDR3nt: TGTGCCAGCAGTCTCGGGACAGGGAAAGCGGAAGGCTACACCTTC; d_gene: TRBD1; v_gene: TRBV27; j_gene: TRBJ1-2; abundance: few
CDR3aa: CASSRLAGVYNEQFF; CDR3nt: TGTGCCAGCTCTCGACTAGCGGGGGTATACAATGAGCAGTTCTTC; d_gene: TRBD2; v_gene: TRBV18; j_gene: TRBJ2-1; abundance: -
CDR3aa: CASSERRSGRADEQFF; CDR3nt: TGTGCCAGCAGTGAAAGGAGAAGCGGGAGGGCCGATGAGCAGTTCTTC; d_gene: TRBD2; v_gene: TRBV6-1; j_gene: TRBJ2-1; abundance: -
CDR3aa: CASSLREGGTGELFF; CDR3nt: TGTGCCAGCAGTTTGCGGGAGGGTGGCACCGGGGAGCTGTTTTTT; d_gene: TRBD2; v_gene: TRBV27; j_gene: TRBJ2-2; abundance: once
CDR3aa: CASSLAILAGSTGELFF; CDR3nt: TGTGCCAGCAGCTTGGCCATTCTAGCGGGGAGCACCGGGGAGCTGTTTTTT; d_gene: TRBD2; v_gene: TRBV5-6; j_gene: TRBJ2-2; abundance: -
CDR3aa: CASSPLLQGLEKLFF; CDR3nt: TGTGCCAGCAGTCCGCTCCTGCAGGGGTTAGAAAAACTGTTTTTT; d_gene: -; v_gene: TRBV28; j_gene: TRBJ1-4; abundance: -
CDR3aa: CASSPEGSTDTQYF; CDR3nt: TGCGCCAGCAGCCCGGAGGGGAGCACAGATACGCAGTATTTT; d_gene: -; v_gene: TRBV4-1; j_gene: TRBJ2-3; abundance: -
CDR3aa: CASSSTSGSGNEQFF; CDR3nt: TGTGCCAGCAGCTCAACTAGCGGGAGTGGTAATGAGCAGTTCTTC; d_gene: TRBD2; v_gene: TRBV5-4; j_gene: TRBJ2-1; abundance: -
CDR3aa: CATIRVADLPSGSPLHF; CDR3nt: TGTGCCACCATCAGGGTGGCAGACCTACCTAGCGGTTCACCCCTCCACTTT; d_gene: -; v_gene: TRBV21-1; j_gene: TRBJ1-6; abundance: -
CDR3aa: CASREQPNTGELFF; CDR3nt: TGTGCCAGCAGGGAACAGCCGAACACCGGGGAGCTGTTTTTT; d_gene: -; v_gene: TRBV7-9; j_gene: TRBJ2-2; abundance: -
CDR3aa: CASSSRTGIEQYF; CDR3nt: TGCGCCAGCAGCTCCCGGACAGGGATCGAGCAGTACTTC; d_gene: TRBD1; v_gene: TRBV5-1; j_gene: TRBJ2-7; abundance: few
CDR3aa: CASSYAIGTGELFF; CDR3nt: TGTGCCAGCAGCTACGCGATCGGCACCGGGGAGCTGTTTTTT; d_gene: -; v_gene: TRBV7-9; j_gene: TRBJ2-2; abundance: -